The clone carrying this T cell receptor (beta chain) was observed at least ten times. There were TCR beta CDR3 regions amplified from RNA transcripts. Carried out on the TCR CDR3, a first-round RT-PCR used the HTBI primer set. TCRdb fed the multiplex PCR reads into MiXCR, producing one record per CDR3 protein. The sample contains 300,000 to 500,000 distinct CDR3 sequences, 14% to 15% of which appear only once. This specimen comes from a study of T cells in Graves' hyperthyroidism and ophthalmopathy. Germline values: CDR1 MDHEN, CDR2 SYDVKM. The CDR3 covers 15 residues. The ends lost 6 bases at V and 2 bases at J; junction bases unmatched: 8.

The sample taken for sequencing was blood. The V call is TRBV28, the J call TRBJ1-1; 8 nucleotides match TRBD1. This clonotype originated in a young woman with Graves' hyperthyroidism. CDR3 DNA: TGTGCCAGCAGACCCCAGGGGACAGGAAACACTGAAGCTTTCTTT. It encodes CASRPQGTGNTEAFF.